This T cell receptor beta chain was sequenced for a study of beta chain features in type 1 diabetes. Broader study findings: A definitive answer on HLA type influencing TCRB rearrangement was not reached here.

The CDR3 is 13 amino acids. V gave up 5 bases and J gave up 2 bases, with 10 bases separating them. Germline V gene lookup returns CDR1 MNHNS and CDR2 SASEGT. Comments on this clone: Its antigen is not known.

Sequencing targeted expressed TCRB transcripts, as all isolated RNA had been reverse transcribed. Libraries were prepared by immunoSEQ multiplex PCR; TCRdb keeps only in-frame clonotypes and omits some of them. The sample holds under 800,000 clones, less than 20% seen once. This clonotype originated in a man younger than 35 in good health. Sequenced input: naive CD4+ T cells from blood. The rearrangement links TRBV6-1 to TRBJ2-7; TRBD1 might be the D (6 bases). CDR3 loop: CASSTWTAYEQYF. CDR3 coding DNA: TGTGCCAGCAGTACTTGGACAGCCTACGAGCAGTACTTC.